This T cell receptor (beta chain) is from a study of beta chain features in type 1 diabetes. The ends lost 3 bases at V and 3 bases at J; junction bases unmatched: 1. This CDR3 is 14 amino acids long. Germline CDR1 reads KGHSH; CDR2 reads LQKENI. Expressed TCRB transcripts were sequenced because the entire RNA isolate underwent reverse transcription. Repertoires were generated with immunoSEQ multiplex PCR, while TCRdb's copy carries only in-frame clones and drops some. This table holds hundreds of thousands of clones, 15% to 19% found once. About this clone: This sample also contains other DNA sequences that code for the same CDR3.

The TCR was taken from a man between 18 and 35 years old in good health. What was sequenced was naive CD4+ T cells from blood. This chain links TRBV18 with TRBJ2-7; 11 bases agree with TRBD1. The CDR3 nucleotides are TGTGCCAGCTCACCGGACAGGGGGCTCTACGAGCAGTACTTC. Translated, it gives CASSPDRGLYEQYF. Using reference TRBV18 and TRBJ2-7 for the parts outside the CDR3, the full variable domain is NAGVMQNPRHLVRRRGQEARLRCSPMKGHSHVYWYRQLPEEGLKFMVYLQKENIIDESGMPKERFSAEFPKEGPSILRIQQVVRGDSAAYFCASSPDRGLYEQYFGPGTRLTVT.